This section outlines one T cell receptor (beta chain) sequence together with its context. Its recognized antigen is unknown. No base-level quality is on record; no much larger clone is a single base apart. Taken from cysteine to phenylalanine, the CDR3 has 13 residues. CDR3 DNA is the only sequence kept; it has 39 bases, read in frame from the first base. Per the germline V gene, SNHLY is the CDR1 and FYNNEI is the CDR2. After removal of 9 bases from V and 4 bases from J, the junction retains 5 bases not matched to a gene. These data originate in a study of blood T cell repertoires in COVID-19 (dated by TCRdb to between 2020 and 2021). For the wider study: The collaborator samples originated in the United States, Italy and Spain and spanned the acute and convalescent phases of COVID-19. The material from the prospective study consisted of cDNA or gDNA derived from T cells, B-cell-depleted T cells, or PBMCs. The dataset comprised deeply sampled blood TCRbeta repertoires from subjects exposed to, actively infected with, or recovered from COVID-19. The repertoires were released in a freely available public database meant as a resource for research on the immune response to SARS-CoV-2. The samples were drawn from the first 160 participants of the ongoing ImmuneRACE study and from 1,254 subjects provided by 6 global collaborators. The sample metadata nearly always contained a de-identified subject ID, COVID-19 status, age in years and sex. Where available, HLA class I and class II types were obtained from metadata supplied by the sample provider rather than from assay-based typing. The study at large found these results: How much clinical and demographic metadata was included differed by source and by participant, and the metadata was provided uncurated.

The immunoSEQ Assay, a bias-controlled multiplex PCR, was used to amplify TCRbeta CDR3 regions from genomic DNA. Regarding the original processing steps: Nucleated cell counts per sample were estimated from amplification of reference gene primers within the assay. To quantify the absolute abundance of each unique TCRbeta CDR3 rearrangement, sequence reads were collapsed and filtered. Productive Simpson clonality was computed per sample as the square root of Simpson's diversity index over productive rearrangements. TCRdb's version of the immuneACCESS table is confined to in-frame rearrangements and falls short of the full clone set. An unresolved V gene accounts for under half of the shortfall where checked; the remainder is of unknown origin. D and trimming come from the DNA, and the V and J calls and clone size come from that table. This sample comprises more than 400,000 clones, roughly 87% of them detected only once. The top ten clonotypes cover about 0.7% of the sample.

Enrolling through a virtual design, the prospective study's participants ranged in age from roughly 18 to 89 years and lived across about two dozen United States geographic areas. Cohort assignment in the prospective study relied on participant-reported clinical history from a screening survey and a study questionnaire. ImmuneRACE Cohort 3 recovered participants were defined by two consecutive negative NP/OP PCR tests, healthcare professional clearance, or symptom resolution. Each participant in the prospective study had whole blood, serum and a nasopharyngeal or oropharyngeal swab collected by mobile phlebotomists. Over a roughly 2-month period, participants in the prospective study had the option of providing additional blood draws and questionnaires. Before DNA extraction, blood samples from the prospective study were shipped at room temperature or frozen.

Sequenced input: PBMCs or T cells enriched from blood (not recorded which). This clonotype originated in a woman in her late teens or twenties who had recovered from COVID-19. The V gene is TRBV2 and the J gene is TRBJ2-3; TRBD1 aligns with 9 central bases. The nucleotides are TGTGCCAGATACGGACAGGGGTCAGATACGCAGTATTTT. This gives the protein CARYGQGSDTQYF.